These 2 T cell receptor beta chains share one sample of origin, sequenced in a study of regulatory T cells in long-lasting Graves disease (dated by TCRdb to the early 2020s). The library was generated by multiplex PCR. Sequencing was carried out with an Illumina HiSeq 4000. iRepertoire HTBI primers and Arm-PCR amplification of CDR3 regions were used to construct TCR beta libraries. The raw public reads went through TCRdb reprocessing: fastp at Q25, MiXCR clone calling, in-frame beta chains kept. One record per CDR3 amino acid sequence lists the most common genes and DNA. Across this sample there are 350,000 to 450,000 distinct CDR3 sequences, with 20% to 25% seen only once. The top ten clonotypes cover around 20% of the sample. The intended sense of this specimen's time point label: persistent/refractory GD, antithyroid drugs over 5 years with positive TRAb. For both TCR sequencing and RNA sequencing, RNA was extracted from PBMCs in TRIzol.

The material sequenced was peripheral blood mononuclear cells (PBMCs), taken when the disease was refractory, from a patient treated with antithyroid drugs. These receptors were obtained from a female donor with Graves disease.

Note on this clonotype: A clone one base away is much larger, so this may be a read error. This chain connects TRBV2 to TRBJ2-5; 11 positions agree with TRBD1. This CDR3 is 14 amino acids long. Germline loops: CDR1 SNHLY, CDR2 FYNNEI. The CDR3 coding sequence is TGTGCCAGCGCCGGGACAGGGGGAGTGGGGACCCGGTACTTC. Its protein product is CASAGTGGVGTRYF.

There are many counts of this clonotype. The genes are TRBV29-1 and TRBJ1-2; 8 bases are shared with TRBD1. Germline CDR1 is SQVTM and CDR2 is ANQGSEA. CDR3 length: 14 residues. Losses at the gene ends were 3 bases for V and 6 bases for J; bases not matched to a gene: 9. CDR3 residues: CSVESWDRMDGYTF. CDR3 nucleotide sequence: TGCAGCGTTGAGTCTTGGGACAGGATGGATGGCTACACCTTC. The entire variable domain, with the rest obtained from reference TRBV29-1 and TRBJ1-2, is as follows: SAVISQKPSRDICQRGTSLTIQCQVDSQVTMMFWYRQQPGQSLTLIATANQGSEATYESGFVIDKFPISRPNLTFSTLTVSNMSPEDSSIYLCSVESWDRMDGYTFGSGTRLTVV.